Listed below are T cell receptor beta chains from one sample, sequenced in a study of T cell responses to AZD1222 COVID-19 vaccine. TCRdb keeps only in-frame clones here, not all; method: immunoSEQ multiplex PCR. The sample gives 65,000 to 80,000 clones, 90% of which show up once; roughly 3.9% is in the top ten. Sequences were derived from peripheral blood, sampled on day 0 of AZD1222 vaccination. The receptors were sampled from an adult in good health. CDR3s leave out the opening cysteine and the closing phenylalanine or tryptophan. The order of the fields is J gene, V gene, clone size, CDR3 protein. Size values are once, few and many counts, or a class for expanded clones, and some rows have none.

>TRBJ1-5|TRBV30|-
AWSVKGNSNQPQH
>TRBJ2-7|TRBV3-1/TRBV3-2|-
ASSQVALGYEQY
>TRBJ1-3|TRBV7-9|-
ASSSGTGLSGNTIY
>TRBJ1-4|TRBV3-1/TRBV3-2|once
ASSQGETGTEKLF
>TRBJ2-3|TRBV7-3|-
ASSLNGQGADTQY
>TRBJ2-7|TRBV7-9|few
ASSLVVAGAHEQY
>TRBJ1-4|TRBV5-6|-
ASSLWGFNEKLF
>TRBJ1-2|TRBV30|-
AWRPYGGAYGYT
>TRBJ2-3|TRBV2|few
ARTRRRTSTDTQY
>TRBJ2-3|TRBV10-2|-
ASSTLAGDKY
>TRBJ2-7|TRBV6-6|-
ASSYPGQGTTYEQY